What follows are 23 T cell receptor beta chains derived from one specimen sequenced in a study of T-cell reconstitution after alpha-beta-depleted transplantation in children. Unique molecular identifiers were incorporated into the prepared TCRbeta library. TCRdb re-derived calls from the PCR reads in MiXCR, one entry per CDR3 protein. Of approximately 430,000 distinct CDR3 sequences in the sample, 15% to 20% are singletons; the top ten hold 25% to 35%. Sample: PBMCs, mostly from graft donor cells, taken 360 days after TCRalphabeta/CD19-depleted stem cell transplant. The receptors come from a boy in the first two years of life who had a stem cell transplant for Wiskott-Aldrich syndrome, so the T cells may come from the graft donor.

The rearrangement joins TRBV7-2 to TRBJ2-5; 8 bases are shared with TRBD2. The germline gives CDR1 SGHTA, CDR2 FQGNSA. The V gene end was trimmed by 5 bases and the J gene end by 7 bases; junction bases not matched to a gene: 9. CDR3 length: 14 amino acids. As DNA, the CDR3 is TGTGCCAGCAGCCCCCTAGCGGGTAGTGGGACCCAGTACTTC. The encoded protein is CASSPLAGSGTQYF.

This clonotype was found many times. This chain links TRBV6-5 with TRBJ2-3; no clear D gene. V was cut by 1 base and J by 1 base, with 6 bases left in between. The CDR3 loop spans 14 amino acids. The germline V gene encodes CDR1 MNHEY and CDR2 SVGAGI. The DNA of the CDR3 is TGTGCCAGCAGTTACTTCGGCGGCACAGATACGCAGTATTTT. This translates into CASSYFGGTDTQYF.

At least ten counts were recorded for this clonotype. The V and J genes are TRBV2 and TRBJ1-1; 8 bases line up with TRBD1. The trim removed 6 bases at V and 4 bases at J, leaving 4 bases unmatched. The CDR3 is made up of 13 amino acids. The germline gives CDR1 SNHLY, CDR2 FYNNEI. The CDR3 protein is CASSQQGVTEAFF. The CDR3 bases are TGTGCCAGCAGCCAACAGGGGGTCACTGAAGCTTTCTTT.

This clonotype was observed at least ten times. V gene TRBV12-3 or TRBV12-4 combines with J gene TRBJ2-6, with D hard to call. V lost 7 bases to trimming and J lost 2 bases, with 6 bases between them. The length of the CDR3 is 13 residues. CDR3 residues: CASKSTGANVLTF. The CDR3 DNA is TGTGCCAGCAAGAGCACTGGGGCCAACGTCCTGACTTTC.

This clonotype was seen a few times. V gene TRBV30 combines with J gene TRBJ1-2; D is possibly TRBD1 (5 bases). This CDR3 contains 14 residues. In germline, CDR1 is GTSNPN, CDR2 SVGIG (reference sequence). Deletions cut 0 bases from V and 8 bases from J, with 16 bases between. The CDR3 nucleotides read TGTGCCTGGAGTGTAAGCCCGACGGGGGACGGCTACACCTTC. This gives the protein CAWSVSPTGDGYTF.

In its sample, this clonotype was seen many times. The V and J genes are TRBV7-9 and TRBJ2-1; 9 bases agree with TRBD2. Germline CDR1 and CDR2: SEHNR and FQNEAQ (reference sequence). The CDR3 has 15 residues. With V trimmed by 1 base and J by 4 bases, 2 bases remained unmatched. The CDR3 reads CASSLGTSEYNEQFF. The CDR3 bases are TGTGCCAGCAGCTTAGGGACTAGCGAGTACAATGAGCAGTTCTTC.

The V call is TRBV18, the J call TRBJ2-4; D unclear. V shed 3 bases and J shed 7 bases, with 19 bases lying between them. Germline assignment: CDR1 KGHSH and CDR2 LQKENI. The CDR3 contains 16 residues. CDR3 in amino acids: CASSPVIDGSRNIQYF. The CDR3 bases are TGTGCCAGCTCACCGGTAATAGACGGTAGCCGGAACATTCAGTACTTC. The whole variable domain, remainder taken from reference TRBV18 and TRBJ2-4, is NAGVMQNPRHLVRRRGQEARLRCSPMKGHSHVYWYRQLPEEGLKFMVYLQKENIIDESGMPKERFSAEFPKEGPSILRIQQVVRGDSAAYFCASSPVIDGSRNIQYFGAGTRLSVL.

The sample holds a few counts of this clonotype. V is TRBV5-1 and J is TRBJ2-5, with D tentatively TRBD1 (5 bases). Trimming cost V 2 bases and J 5 bases, with 10 bases left between them. CDR3 length: 13 residues. CDR1 and CDR2 from the germline V gene are SGHRS and YFSETQ. The CDR3 sequence: CASSLGKGETQYF. For the CDR3, the DNA is TGCGCCAGCAGCTTAGGGAAGGGGGAGACCCAGTACTTC.

This clonotype was observed a handful of times. The chain employs TRBV14 and TRBJ2-6; D perhaps matches TRBD2 (5 bases). V lost 5 bases and J 0 bases, leaving 11 bases between the germline ends. CDR3 size: 16 residues. Germline V gene lookup returns CDR1 SGHDN and CDR2 FVKESK. This chain's CDR3 is CASSGGRSSGANVLTF. The DNA for the CDR3 is TGTGCCAGCAGCGGAGGCAGGAGCTCTGGGGCCAACGTCCTGACTTTC.

The CDR3 sequence: CASRRRATDTQYF. The DNA for the CDR3 is TGCGCCAGCAGAAGGAGGGCTACAGATACGCAGTATTTT. This rearrangement joins TRBV10-2 to TRBJ2-3; maybe TRBD2 (6 bases). The germline V gene has CDR1 WSHSY and CDR2 SAAADI. This CDR3 has 13 amino acids. Deletions cut 6 bases from V and 3 bases from J, with 10 bases between.

This clonotype has more than one count but fewer than ten. The gene calls are TRBV2 and TRBJ2-6; D gene uncertain. The germline gives CDR1 SNHLY, CDR2 FYNNEI. V lost 5 bases and J lost 0, with 17 bases in between. The CDR3 runs to 18 residues. CDR3 sequence: CASSPQWRITSGANVLTF. Written as DNA, the CDR3 is TGTGCCAGCAGTCCCCAGTGGCGGATCACCTCTGGGGCCAACGTCCTGACTTTC.

The CDR3 bases are TGTGCCTGGACCCCTGGTGAGACCCAGTACTTC. Its translation: CAWTPGETQYF. This rearrangement joins TRBV30 to TRBJ2-5, with no clear D. The CDR3 has 11 residues. The germline V gene has CDR1 GTSNPN and CDR2 SVGIG (reference sequence). V was clipped by 4 bases and J by 5 bases, with 8 bases between them.

The J gene is TRBJ2-6, the V gene TRBV4-3; no reliable D call. This CDR3 is built from 17 residues. CDR1 LGHNA and CDR2 YSLEER come from the germline V gene. V was clipped by 2 bases and J by 0 bases, with 11 bases between them. CDR3 nucleotides: TGCGCCAGCAGCCAACACCGGATGAGCTCTGGGGCCAACGTCCTGACTTTC. Residues: CASSQHRMSSGANVLTF.

This clonotype was seen a few times. The genes are TRBV24-1 and TRBJ2-1; perhaps D is TRBD1 or TRBD2 (5 bases each). Trimming cost V 0 bases and J 9 bases, with 17 bases left between them. In germline, CDR1 is KGHDR, CDR2 SFDVKD. The CDR3 sequence is 16 residues long. The CDR3 here is CATSDLSRDPGAEQFF. The CDR3 nucleotides read TGTGCCACCAGTGATTTGTCCCGGGACCCTGGAGCTGAGCAGTTCTTC.

The chain carries TRBV11-1 and TRBJ2-3; TRBD2 might be the D (6 bases). Trimming took 2 bases from V and 0 from J, leaving 21 bases between them. There are 19 residues in the CDR3. CDR1 and CDR2 (germline): SGHAT, FQDESV (reference sequence). The CDR3 region has the DNA TGTGCCAGCAGCTTAAAAGTCGGCCTCCCGGGGGAGAGCACAGATACGCAGTATTTT. It codes for CASSLKVGLPGESTDTQYF.

This clonotype was detected many times. The genes are TRBV5-1 and TRBJ2-1; D possibly corresponds to TRBD1 (6 bases). Germline assignment: CDR1 SGHRS and CDR2 YFSETQ. V was trimmed by 1 base and J by 4 bases, leaving 9 bases between them. The CDR3 consists of 14 residues. Written as DNA, the CDR3 is TGCGCCAGCAGCTTGTTACAGGGTTACAATGAGCAGTTCTTC. Protein product: CASSLLQGYNEQFF.

The chain employs TRBV27 and TRBJ2-7; TRBD1 aligns across 7 bases. CDR1 MNHEY and CDR2 SMNVEV come from the germline V gene (reference sequence). Trimming at V came to 3 bases and at J to 0 bases, leaving 11 bases not matched to a gene. There are 17 residues in the CDR3. This chain's CDR3 is CASSFRARQGSSYEQYF. CDR3 in DNA: TGTGCCAGCAGTTTTCGGGCACGACAGGGAAGCTCCTACGAGCAGTACTTC.

The chain couples TRBV5-1 to TRBJ2-1; the D gene could be TRBD1 or TRBD2 (5 bases each). The germline gives CDR1 SGHRS, CDR2 YFSETQ. V gave up 0 bases and J gave up 4 bases, with 11 bases separating them. The CDR3 extends over 15 amino acids. Here the CDR3 DNA reads TGCGCCAGCAGCTTGGTCCAGGGACGGTACAATGAGCAGTTCTTC. Translated: CASSLVQGRYNEQFF.

The sample holds a few counts of this clonotype. J is TRBJ2-2 and V is TRBV5-1; 9 bases match TRBD1. Germline trimming cut 3 bases from V and 6 bases from J; bases unmatched to any gene: 3. This CDR3 comprises 14 residues. Looked up from germline, CDR1 is SGHRS and CDR2 is YFSETQ. The CDR3 nucleotides read TGCGCCAGCAGCTCCGGGACAGGGCCCGGGGAGCTGTTTTTT. Translation gives CASSSGTGPGELFF. The full variable domain, its missing parts supplied by reference TRBV5-1 and TRBJ2-2, is KAGVTQTPRYLIKTRGQQVTLSCSPISGHRSVSWYQQTPGQGLQFLFEYFSETQRNKGNFPGRFSGRQFSNSRSEMNVSTLELGDSALYLCASSSGTGPGELFFGEGSRLTVL.

This clonotype appeared a single time. This chain links TRBV20-1 with TRBJ2-1; the D is unclear. The CDR3 is made up of 13 amino acids. Trimming shortened V by 5 bases and J by 7 bases, and 15 bases separated the two germline ends. The germline gives CDR1 DFQATT, CDR2 SNEGSKA (reference sequence). The CDR3 loop reads CSAVERRANEQFF. CDR3 sequence (DNA): TGCAGTGCTGTCGAACGACGGGCGAATGAGCAGTTCTTC.

Many counts were recorded for this clonotype. J is TRBJ2-7 and V is TRBV29-1, with D tentatively TRBD2 (6 bases). Deletions cut 7 bases from V and 0 bases from J, with 16 bases between. The germline V gene encodes CDR1 SQVTM and CDR2 ANQGSEA. CDR3 length equals 14 residues. The CDR3: CSARRDSSSYEQYF. The CDR3, as DNA: TGCAGCGCACGCCGGGACTCTTCCTCCTACGAGCAGTACTTC.

The rearrangement links TRBV24-1 to TRBJ2-1; D is perhaps TRBD1 or TRBD2 (5 bases each). The V end lost 0 bases, the J end lost 0 bases, and 8 bases lay between the germline ends. The CDR3 length is 16 residues. Germline V gives CDR1 KGHDR, CDR2 SFDVKD. The CDR3 sequence is CATSDLGTFSYNEQFF. As DNA, the CDR3 is TGTGCCACCAGTGATTTGGGGACCTTCTCCTACAATGAGCAGTTCTTC.

This clonotype was counted a few times. The chain is built from TRBV6-5 and TRBJ2-5; weak D call: TRBD1 (6 bases). The CDR3 length is 15 residues. The V and J ends lost 3 bases and 2 bases respectively, with 13 bases between them. Germline V gene sequence: CDR1 MNHEY, CDR2 SVGAGI. The DNA for the CDR3 is TGTGCCAGCAGTTATGGGACAAGCCTACAAGAGACCCAGTACTTC. It yields the protein CASSYGTSLQETQYF.